Listed here are 5 T cell receptor beta chains from one sample, sequenced in a study of T cell repertoires in cytomegalovirus infection. TCRdb re-called the reads with MiXCR, one entry per CDR3 protein. The sample records hundreds of thousands of distinct CDR3 sequences, 24% being singletons. Input material: CD8+ T cells from PBMCs. Every receptor here comes from a human donor in good health (CMV status not recorded). Some clones in this sample may be carry-over from other donors' samples.

This clonotype was counted a few times. The rearrangement links TRBV10-3 to TRBJ2-7; D may be TRBD1 (5 bases). V lost 5 bases and J 0 bases, leaving 17 bases between the germline ends. In germline, CDR1 is ENHRY, CDR2 SYGVKD. The CDR3 sequence is 16 residues long. Here the CDR3 reads CAISQTLTDSSYEQYF. The DNA of the CDR3 is TGTGCCATCAGTCAAACTTTGACAGACAGCTCCTACGAGCAGTACTTC.

This clonotype was counted between two and nine times. The gene calls are TRBV28 and TRBJ2-5, with 13 bases that match TRBD2. This CDR3 spans 18 amino acids. Germline CDR1 MDHEN, CDR2 SYDVKM. The J segment lost 5 bases and the V segment lost 1 base, leaving 10 bases of the junction unmatched. Written as DNA, the CDR3 is TGTGCCAGCAGTTTATCCCTCCTGACTAGCGGGGGGCGTGAGACCCAGTACTTC. Protein: CASSLSLLTSGGRETQYF.

The chain is built from TRBV13 and TRBJ1-4, with D maybe TRBD1 (5 bases). This CDR3 has 14 amino acids. Trimming cost V 5 bases and J 7 bases, with 14 bases left between them. Germline values: CDR1 PRHDT, CDR2 FYEKMQ (reference sequence). The CDR3, as DNA: TGTGCCAGCAGCCTAAGAGGGACGGCTGAAAAACTGTTTTTT. This gives the protein CASSLRGTAEKLFF.

The chain carries TRBV2 and TRBJ2-7, with TRBD1 matching 11 bases. The CDR3 is made up of 16 amino acids. J lost 4 bases, V lost 8 bases, and 13 bases had no gene match. Looked up from germline, CDR1 is SNHLY and CDR2 is FYNNEI. Written as DNA, the CDR3 is TGTGCCAGCGGAGAACGCGGGACAGGGGGAAGGTACGAGCAGTACGTC. This encodes CASGERGTGGRYEQYV.

V usage is TRBV12-3 or TRBV12-4 and J usage is TRBJ1-2; perhaps TRBD1 as D (5 bases). The CDR3 has 13 amino acids. Trimming shortened V by 5 bases and J by 4 bases, and 11 bases separated the two germline ends. CDR3 amino acids: CASSRRDFYGYTF. The DNA for the CDR3 is TGTGCCAGCAGTCGACGGGACTTCTATGGCTACACCTTC.